Listed below are T cell receptor beta chains from one sample, sequenced in a study of human T cells and chemical hapten exposure. Each CDR3 protein gets one entry after TCRdb re-called the RACE reads with MiXCR. The table shows tens of thousands of distinct CDR3 sequences, with roughly 10% occurring only once. The source material was whole blood, sampled in connection with sensitization to the hapten diphenylcyclopropenone (DPC). These receptors originate from a woman aged 45-60 years with alopecia areata. Some clones in this sample may be carry-over from other donors' samples. The CDR3 runs from the conserved cysteine through the conserved F or W. The D gene is left open where the match is weak. The size field is filled for only some rows; it gives once, few, many or a size class.

CDR3 length: 14
D gene: -
J gene: TRBJ2-7
clone size: many
V gene: TRBV9
CDR3 DNA: TGTGCCAGCAGCGTAGCTACGGCAGGGTACGAGCAGTACTTC
CDR3 protein: CASSVATAGYEQYF

CDR3 length: 17
D gene: TRBD2
J gene: TRBJ2-1
clone size: -
V gene: TRBV6-2/TRBV6-3
CDR3 DNA: TGTGCCAGCAGTTCCCGGGGACTAGCGGGAGGCCGCTCGGGGCAGTTCTTC
CDR3 protein: CASSSRGLAGGRSGQFF

CDR3 length: 14
D gene: -
J gene: TRBJ1-6
clone size: few
V gene: TRBV7-8
CDR3 DNA: TGTGCCAGCAGCTTGACGGAGAGGAATTCACCCCTCCACTTT
CDR3 protein: CASSLTERNSPLHF

CDR3 length: 15
D gene: -
J gene: TRBJ1-1
clone size: many
V gene: TRBV5-6
CDR3 DNA: TGTGCCAGCAGCTCCACAGGTGACTTGAACACTGAAGCTTTCTTT
CDR3 protein: CASSSTGDLNTEAFF

CDR3 length: 14
D gene: -
J gene: TRBJ1-1
clone size: few
V gene: TRBV7-6
CDR3 DNA: TGTGCCAGCAGCTTAAGATCAGGGAACACTGAAGCTTTCTTT
CDR3 protein: CASSLRSGNTEAFF

CDR3 length: 19
D gene: TRBD1
J gene: TRBJ1-6
clone size: many
V gene: TRBV6-5
CDR3 DNA: TGTGCCAGCAGTTATACGGCAGGGGGCCGGGGAATATGGGATTCACCCCTCCACTTT
CDR3 protein: CASSYTAGGRGIWDSPLHF

CDR3 length: 12
D gene: TRBD2
J gene: TRBJ2-7
clone size: -
V gene: TRBV6-2/TRBV6-3
CDR3 DNA: TGTGCCAGCAGTTCAATAGCGGGGAGGCAGTACTTC
CDR3 protein: CASSSIAGRQYF

CDR3 length: 17
D gene: -
J gene: TRBJ1-5
clone size: few
V gene: TRBV5-5
CDR3 DNA: TGTGCCAGCAGCAGCGGGCTGGAGGGTTATAGCAATCAGCCCCAGCATTTT
CDR3 protein: CASSSGLEGYSNQPQHF

CDR3 length: 13
D gene: -
J gene: TRBJ2-5
clone size: -
V gene: TRBV7-8
CDR3 DNA: TGTGCCAGCAGCTTGACGGGAGCGGCGACCCAGTACTTC
CDR3 protein: CASSLTGAATQYF

CDR3 length: 16
D gene: -
J gene: TRBJ1-1
clone size: many
V gene: TRBV5-1
CDR3 DNA: TGCGCCAGCAGCTTGGGTAGGGGAGGTCGGAACACTGAAGCTTTCTTT
CDR3 protein: CASSLGRGGRNTEAFF

CDR3 length: 13
D gene: -
J gene: TRBJ2-5
clone size: many
V gene: TRBV6-2/TRBV6-3
CDR3 DNA: TGTGCCAGCGAGGGCGGGCGTGAAGAGACCCAGTACTTC
CDR3 protein: CASEGGREETQYF

CDR3 length: 16
D gene: TRBD1
J gene: TRBJ2-5
clone size: -
V gene: TRBV7-8
CDR3 DNA: TGTGCCAGCAGGAGACCGGGACAGGGGGCCTCTAAGACCCAGTACTTC
CDR3 protein: CASRRPGQGASKTQYF

CDR3 length: 14
D gene: TRBD2
J gene: TRBJ2-1
clone size: -
V gene: TRBV7-8
CDR3 DNA: TGTGCCAGCAGCTTAGCGGGAGGGCCTTATGAGCAGTTCTTC
CDR3 protein: CASSLAGGPYEQFF

CDR3 length: 12
D gene: -
J gene: TRBJ1-1
clone size: -
V gene: TRBV10-2
CDR3 DNA: TGCGCCAGCAGCAAGGGAAACACTGAAGCTTTCTTT
CDR3 protein: CASSKGNTEAFF

CDR3 length: 16
D gene: TRBD2
J gene: TRBJ2-1
clone size: many
V gene: TRBV7-6
CDR3 DNA: TGTGCCAGCAGCTTAAGACGGGAGGGCCCCTACAATGAGCAGTTCTTC
CDR3 protein: CASSLRREGPYNEQFF

CDR3 length: 14
D gene: TRBD2
J gene: TRBJ2-5
clone size: few
V gene: TRBV18
CDR3 DNA: TGTGCCAGCTCACCATCCGGGACTAAAGAGACCCAGTACTTC
CDR3 protein: CASSPSGTKETQYF

CDR3 length: 12
D gene: -
J gene: TRBJ2-1
clone size: many
V gene: TRBV9
CDR3 DNA: TGTGCCAGCAGCGGGGATGGAGGTGAGCAGTTCTTC
CDR3 protein: CASSGDGGEQFF